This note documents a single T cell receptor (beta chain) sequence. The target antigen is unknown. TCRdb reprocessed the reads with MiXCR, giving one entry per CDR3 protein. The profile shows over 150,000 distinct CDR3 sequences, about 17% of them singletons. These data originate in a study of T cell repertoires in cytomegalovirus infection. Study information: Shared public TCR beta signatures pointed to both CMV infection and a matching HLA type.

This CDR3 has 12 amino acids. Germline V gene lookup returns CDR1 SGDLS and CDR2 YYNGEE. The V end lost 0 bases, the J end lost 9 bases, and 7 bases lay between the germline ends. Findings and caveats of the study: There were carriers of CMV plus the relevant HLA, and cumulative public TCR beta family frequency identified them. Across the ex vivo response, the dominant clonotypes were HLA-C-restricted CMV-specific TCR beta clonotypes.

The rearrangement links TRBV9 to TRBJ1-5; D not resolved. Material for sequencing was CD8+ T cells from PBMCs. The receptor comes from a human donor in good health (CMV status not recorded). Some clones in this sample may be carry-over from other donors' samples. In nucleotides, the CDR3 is TGTGCCAGCAGCGTAGATGGCGGGCCCCAGCATTTT. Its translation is CASSVDGGPQHF.